The 3 T cell receptor beta chains given below trace back to one sample, sequenced in a study of STAT3 mutations in large granular lymphocyte leukemia. Notes on the study in general: In T-cell large granular lymphocyte leukemia, about half of patients showed multiple immunodominant subclonotypes.

What these receptors recognize is not known. The table came from immunoSEQ multiplex PCR; TCRdb's copy has only in-frame clones and leaves some out. The sample includes about 20,000 clones, 92% of them seen just once. Sequenced material: peripheral blood mononuclear cells. All receptors come from a man in his fifties or sixties with T-cell large granular lymphocyte leukemia. Some clones in this sample may be carry-over from other donors' samples.

The V gene is TRBV19, the J gene TRBJ1-2; 8 positions agree with TRBD1. V lost 5 bases and J lost 4; bases outside the gene matches: 9. Per the germline V gene, CDR1 is LNHDA and CDR2 is SQIVND (reference sequence). CDR3 length: 15 amino acids. CDR3 nucleotides: TGTGCCAGTAGTTTTCTGGGACAGGTTTCCTATGGCTACACCTTC. Translation gives CASSFLGQVSYGYTF.

This clone turned up a few times. CDR3 sequence reads: CASSWTGESNQPQHF. The CDR3 DNA reads TGCGCCAGCAGCTGGACAGGGGAGAGCAATCAGCCCCAGCATTTT. The gene calls are TRBV10-2 and TRBJ1-5, with 9 bases aligning to TRBD1. Germline CDR1 and CDR2: WSHSY and SAAADI. V lost 6 bases, J lost 1 base, and 4 bases stayed unmatched. The length of the CDR3 is 15 residues.

This chain uses TRBV5-8 with TRBJ2-7; D may be TRBD2 (5 bases). Germline CDR1 and CDR2: SGHTS and YDEGEE. V lost 10 bases and J 3 bases, leaving 17 bases between the germline ends. The CDR3 has 13 residues. CDR3 coding DNA: TGTGCCTCCCCGAAACCTAGCAGCTACGAGCAGTACTTC. Its protein product is CASPKPSSYEQYF.